A selection of T cell receptor beta chains follows, all from one sample in a study of graft-versus-host responses after intestinal transplantation. Clones were sequenced by immunoSEQ multiplex PCR, and TCRdb holds only the in-frame ones, with some missing. The sample shows about 7,200 clones, roughly 29% of them seen only once. The material sequenced was alloreactive CD4+ T cells from a mixed lymphocyte reaction culture, taken before transplantation. The source is a human patient who was an organ donor for intestinal transplantation. The CDR3 runs from the conserved cysteine through the conserved F or W. Fields, in order: D gene, clone size, CDR3 length, J gene, V gene, CDR3 DNA, CDR3 protein. D genes are given only for firm matches. Size values are once, few and many counts, or a class for expanded clones, and some rows have none.

TRBD2 | few | 18 | TRBJ2-3 | TRBV4-3 | TGCGCCAGCAGCCAAGAGAGGGGTCTAGCGGGAAGGAGGGGTACGCAGTATTTT | CASSQERGLAGRRGTQYF
. | once | 9 | TRBJ1-1 | TRBV20-1 | TGCAGTGCTAGCAGGGAAGCTTTCTTT | CSASREAFF
. | . | 15 | TRBJ1-2 | TRBV15 | TGTGCCACCAGCAGAGGAGGCAGGGTGGGCTATGGCTACACCTTC | CATSRGGRVGYGYTF
. | . | 15 | TRBJ1-1 | TRBV7-2 | TGTGCCAGCAGCCGTCCCGGGGGGTGGGTCACTGAAGCTTTCTTT | CASSRPGGWVTEAFF
. | . | 16 | TRBJ2-7 | TRBV5-1 | TGCGCCAGCAGCCCCCTAAGCAGGGAGGTGAGCTACGAGCAGTACTTC | CASSPLSREVSYEQYF
TRBD1 | . | 16 | TRBJ2-3 | TRBV5-4 | TGTGCCAGCAGCTTGTTATCGACAGGGACCACAGATACGCAGTATTTT | CASSLLSTGTTDTQYF
. | once | 16 | TRBJ2-7 | TRBV7-6 | TGTGCCAGCAGCTTAGGGGGGACATCGGCGACCTACGAGCAGTACTTC | CASSLGGTSATYEQYF
. | . | 17 | TRBJ2-5 | TRBV21-1 | TGTGCCAGCAGTGGCTTGATAGGACTCCGGTACCAAGAGACCCAGTACTTC | CASSGLIGLRYQETQYF
TRBD2 | . | 13 | TRBJ2-7 | TRBV5-1 | TGCGCCAGCAGCCCGGGGGGGGGAAATCAGCAGTACTTC | CASSPGGGNQQYF
. | . | 16 | TRBJ2-4 | TRBV27 | TGTGCCAGCAGTTTACGTATGGGGGCGACCAGAAACATTCAGTACTTC | CASSLRMGATRNIQYF
. | few | 13 | TRBJ1-1 | TRBV11-3 | TGTGCCAGCAGCTTGGGGCGTAACACTGAAGCTTTCTTT | CASSLGRNTEAFF
TRBD2 | few | 16 | TRBJ2-7 | TRBV5-1 | TGCGCCAGCAGCTTAGGGACTAGCGGGGGGCTCTACGAGCAGTACTTC | CASSLGTSGGLYEQYF
. | . | 14 | TRBJ2-3 | TRBV25-1 | TGTGCCAGCAGTGACGCGAGTAGCACAGATACGCAGTATTTT | CASSDASSTDTQYF
. | few | 12 | TRBJ1-5 | TRBV7-2 | TGTGCCAGCGCAGGGTTCAATCAGCCCCAGCATTTT | CASAGFNQPQHF
. | . | 16 | TRBJ2-7 | TRBV4-2 | TGTGCCAGCAGCCACCGCTCCGGGACTTTTACCTACGAGCAGTACTTC | CASSHRSGTFTYEQYF
TRBD2 | . | 16 | TRBJ2-3 | TRBV7-9 | TGTGCCAGCAGCCTCCCGATAGCGGGGGGGATCGCTACGCAGTATTTT | CASSLPIAGGIATQYF
TRBD2 | few | 14 | TRBJ2-5 | TRBV5-4 | TGTGCCAGCAGCTTACCGCGGGGGGAAGAGACCCAGTACTTC | CASSLPRGEETQYF
. | . | 15 | TRBJ2-7 | TRBV6-5 | TGTGCCAGCCACAGAATGGGCAGGGCGTCCTACGAGCAGTACTTC | CASHRMGRASYEQYF
TRBD1 | few | 15 | TRBJ1-2 | TRBV6-6 | TGTGCCAGCAGTCGCCCGCACAGGGGAAACTATGGCTACACCTTC | CASSRPHRGNYGYTF
TRBD2 | . | 16 | TRBJ2-1 | TRBV18 | TGTGCCAGCTCACCAGGGGGACTAGCGGGTTACAATGAGCAGTTCTTC | CASSPGGLAGYNEQFF
TRBD2 | few | 15 | TRBJ2-3 | TRBV18 | TGTGCCAGCTCACCTCCGGGACTAGCTGGGGATACGCAGTATTTT | CASSPPGLAGDTQYF
. | medium-sized | 15 | TRBJ1-5 | TRBV27 | TGTGCCAGCAGACCGGAGGGGAAGGGGTTCCAGCCCCAGCATTTT | CASRPEGKGFQPQHF
. | medium-sized | 13 | TRBJ1-1 | TRBV5-1 | TGCGCCAGCATGGCGGGGCTGGGCACTGAAGCTTTCTTT | CASMAGLGTEAFF
. | . | 14 | TRBJ2-5 | TRBV7-2 | TGTGCCAGCAGCTTTGTTTTCGGGGAGCAGACCCAGTACTTC | CASSFVFGEQTQYF
TRBD1 | . | 14 | TRBJ2-7 | TRBV6-5 | TGTGCCAGCAACGGACAGGGCTACTCCTACGAGCAGTACTTC | CASNGQGYSYEQYF
. | once | 15 | TRBJ2-3 | TRBV11-3 | TGTGCCAGCGGGGATGGGCGGGGTTACACAGATACGCAGTATTTT | CASGDGRGYTDTQYF
. | few | 14 | TRBJ2-3 | TRBV7-2 | TGTGCCAGCAGCGCCCGGACTACCACAGATACGCAGTATTTT | CASSARTTTDTQYF
. | . | 16 | TRBJ2-3 | TRBV7-2 | TGTGCCAGCAGCTTAGGCGGGGCCGGTTTAACAGATACGCAGTATTTT | CASSLGGAGLTDTQYF
TRBD2 | medium-sized | 15 | TRBJ2-7 | TRBV5-1 | TGCGCCAGCAGCTTGGTAACTAGCGCCCCTCTCGAGCAGTACTTC | CASSLVTSAPLEQYF
TRBD2 | . | 15 | TRBJ2-1 | TRBV11-2 | TGTGCCAGCAGCCCGGGGGGGGCCTCCTACAATGAGCAGTTCTTC | CASSPGGASYNEQFF
. | few | 13 | TRBJ1-4 | TRBV7-9 | TGTGCCAGCAGCTTAGGCGGGAATGAAAAACTGTTTTTT | CASSLGGNEKLFF
TRBD1 | once | 16 | TRBJ2-7 | TRBV4-1 | TGCGCCAGCAGCCAAGGAGGGACAGGGAGCGCCCACGAGCAGTACTTC | CASSQGGTGSAHEQYF
TRBD1 | . | 14 | TRBJ2-7 | TRBV27 | TGTGCCAGCAGTCCCCGGACAGGGGGCTCTGAGCAGTACTTC | CASSPRTGGSEQYF
. | . | 15 | TRBJ2-1 | TRBV7-9 | TGTGCCAGCAGCTTTAGGAGGGCCGCCTACAATGAGCAGTTCTTC | CASSFRRAAYNEQFF
. | few | 13 | TRBJ2-7 | TRBV6-5 | TGTGCCAGCAGTGCGAGGGAGGACTACGAGCAGTACTTC | CASSAREDYEQYF
. | few | 14 | TRBJ2-2 | TRBV9 | TGTGCCAGCAGTGTCAGGGGTTACACCGGGGAGCTGTTTTTT | CASSVRGYTGELFF
TRBD2 | . | 15 | TRBJ2-7 | TRBV18 | TGTGCCAGCGCCTCCGGGACTAGCTATGCCTACGAGCAGTACTTC | CASASGTSYAYEQYF
TRBD1 | few | 15 | TRBJ1-5 | TRBV6-1 | TGTGCCAGCAGGCGGACACAGGGGCACAATCAGCCCCAGCATTTT | CASRRTQGHNQPQHF
TRBD2 | . | 15 | TRBJ2-7 | TRBV5-1 | TGCGCCAGCAGCTTGGGACTAGCGGGGGTGTACGAGCAGTACTTC | CASSLGLAGVYEQYF
. | few | 14 | TRBJ1-5 | TRBV19 | TGTGCCAGTAGTATGAGGCGGGGCTATCAGCCCCAGCATTTT | CASSMRRGYQPQHF
. | . | 12 | TRBJ2-7 | TRBV6-6 | TGTGCCAGCAGTTACAGCCGGGACGAGCAGTACTTC | CASSYSRDEQYF
. | medium-sized | 13 | TRBJ2-7 | TRBV7-6 | TGTGCCAGCAGCGTCCGGGGGGCGCGGGAGCAGTACTTC | CASSVRGAREQYF
. | medium-sized | 14 | TRBJ1-5 | TRBV30 | TGTGCCTGGAGCACCCCGACCCTAGAAAAGCCCCAGCATTTT | CAWSTPTLEKPQHF
. | . | 14 | TRBJ2-2 | TRBV2 | TGTGCCAGCAGACGAGGGGGACAAACCGGGGAGCTGTTTTTT | CASRRGGQTGELFF
TRBD2 | . | 14 | TRBJ2-3 | TRBV9 | TGTGCCAGCAGCGTACTAGCGGGGACAGATACGCAGTATTTT | CASSVLAGTDTQYF
TRBD2 | few | 14 | TRBJ2-5 | TRBV6-5 | TGTGCCAGCAGTTTGGGAGGGGTCTACGAGACCCAGTACTTC | CASSLGGVYETQYF
. | . | 13 | TRBJ1-2 | TRBV14 | TGTGCCAGCAGTAACTGGAGAGGGGGAGGCTACACCTTC | CASSNWRGGGYTF
. | . | 15 | TRBJ1-3 | TRBV5-1 | TGCGCCAGCAGCTTGAGTTCAGGGGCTGGAAACACCATATATTTT | CASSLSSGAGNTIYF
. | . | 15 | TRBJ1-3 | TRBV23-1 | TGCGCCAGCAGTTCTAGGGTCGGGGAAGGAAACACCATATATTTT | CASSSRVGEGNTIYF
. | medium-sized | 11 | TRBJ1-2 | TRBV20-1 | TGCAGTGTCAAACAAGTTCTGGGCTACACCTTC | CSVKQVLGYTF
TRBD1 | . | 14 | TRBJ1-4 | TRBV7-2 | TGTGCCAGCAGCTTACGGGACAGTAATGAAAAACTGTTTTTT | CASSLRDSNEKLFF
TRBD1 | few | 19 | TRBJ1-4 | TRBV5-5 | TGTGCCAGCAGCCCGTACTACCGGGACAGAGTCGGGTGGAATGAAAAACTGTTTTTT | CASSPYYRDRVGWNEKLFF
. | few | 13 | TRBJ1-1 | TRBV19 | TGTGCCAGTACATTTTCCGGCTCAGGAGGAGCTTTCTTT | CASTFSGSGGAFF
TRBD2 | . | 15 | TRBJ2-2 | TRBV19 | TGTGCCAGTAGTATAGGACTAGCGGGAGCCGGGGAGCTGTTTTTT | CASSIGLAGAGELFF
. | few | 14 | TRBJ1-5 | TRBV5-8 | TGTGCCAGCAGCTTCGCGGGGTTCGATCAGCCCCAGCATTTT | CASSFAGFDQPQHF
. | medium-sized | 14 | TRBJ1-4 | TRBV7-9 | TGTGCCAGCAGCCGCCCTACAGGAAACCCTAAACTGTTTTTT | CASSRPTGNPKLFF
. | few | 16 | TRBJ2-7 | TRBV6-5 | TGTGCCAGCAGTTACTCCCAACAGGGTTGGGTCTACGAGCAGTACTTC | CASSYSQQGWVYEQYF
TRBD2 | . | 14 | TRBJ2-3 | TRBV30 | TGTGCCTGGCGACTAGCGGGGGGCACAGATACGCAGTATTTT | CAWRLAGGTDTQYF
. | few | 17 | TRBJ1-2 | TRBV4-3 | TGCGCCAGCAGCCGCGGGACCGCCGACGACGGGCTCTATGGCTACACCTTC | CASSRGTADDGLYGYTF